This T cell receptor (beta chain) stems from a study of T cells and Merkel cell carcinoma outcomes. Study observations and caveats: Repertoire plus T-cell density reportedly predicted Merkel cell carcinoma outcomes.

Trimming removed 2 bases from V and 7 bases from J, with 9 bases in between. The CDR3 spans 13 residues. Germline CDR1 WNHNN, CDR2 SYGVQD (reference sequence). Only in-frame clones appear in the TCRdb table, and some are missing; sequencing was by immunoSEQ multiplex PCR. Altogether about 15,000 clones are present, roughly 76% being singletons, with the ten largest covering 9%. A word on this clone: The antigen remains undetermined.

The rearrangement joins TRBV10-1 to TRBJ1-5; D is unclear. The receptor's source is a human donor with Merkel cell carcinoma. The sequenced material came from tumor tissue from Merkel cell carcinoma. The CDR3 nucleotides are TGCGCCAGCAGTGAGACCCCTTGGCAGCCCCAGCATTTT. This sequence encodes CASSETPWQPQHF.